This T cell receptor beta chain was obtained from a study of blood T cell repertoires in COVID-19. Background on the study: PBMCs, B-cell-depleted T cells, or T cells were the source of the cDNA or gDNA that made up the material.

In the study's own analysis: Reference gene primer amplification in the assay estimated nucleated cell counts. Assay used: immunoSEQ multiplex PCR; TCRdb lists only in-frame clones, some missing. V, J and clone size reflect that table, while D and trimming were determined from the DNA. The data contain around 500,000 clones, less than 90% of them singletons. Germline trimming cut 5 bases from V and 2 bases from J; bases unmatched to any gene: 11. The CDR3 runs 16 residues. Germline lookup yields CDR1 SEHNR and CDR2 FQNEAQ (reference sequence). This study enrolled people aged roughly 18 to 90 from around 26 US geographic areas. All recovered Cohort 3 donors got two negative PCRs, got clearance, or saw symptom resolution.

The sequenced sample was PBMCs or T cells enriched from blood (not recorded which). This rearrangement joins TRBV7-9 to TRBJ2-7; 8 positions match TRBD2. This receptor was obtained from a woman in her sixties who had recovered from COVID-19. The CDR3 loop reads CASSTPRTGGTYEQYF. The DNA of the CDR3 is TGTGCCAGCAGCACCCCCCGGACGGGAGGGACCTACGAGCAGTACTTC.